The next 25 T cell receptor beta chains were all read from a single sample in a study of T cells in Graves' hyperthyroidism and ophthalmopathy. There were TCR beta CDR3 regions amplified from RNA transcripts. TCR CDR3 regions were first amplified by RT-PCR with HTBI primers. TCRdb redid the calling of the multiplex PCR reads with MiXCR, one entry per CDR3 protein. The top ten clones hold 7.5% to 8% of a sample with about 420,000 distinct CDR3 sequences, around 14% of them seen once. The sample taken for sequencing was blood. The receptors shown here come from a woman aged 18-29 years with Graves' hyperthyroidism.

Of note for this clonotype: A read error is possible here, since a much larger clone lies one base away. The V and J genes are TRBV6-1 and TRBJ2-1; 13 bases line up with TRBD2. V shed 6 bases, J shed 7 bases, and the junction held 3 bases outside the gene matches. CDR3 length: 14 residues. Per germline, CDR1 MNHNS and CDR2 SASEGT. The CDR3 here is CASRWTSGSNEQFF. The CDR3 DNA sequence: TGTGCCAGCAGGTGGACTAGCGGGAGTAATGAGCAGTTCTTC.

The table lists this clonotype with many counts. The chain has TRBV18 and TRBJ2-4; the D is unclear. V was pared by 5 bases and J by 8 bases, with 13 bases between. This CDR3 has 13 amino acids. Germline CDR1 reads KGHSH; CDR2 reads LQKENI. The CDR3 DNA is TGTGCCAGCTCAGTGAACGGTGGGGACATTCAGTACTTC. This translates into CASSVNGGDIQYF.

The genes are TRBV6-2 or TRBV6-3 and TRBJ1-5; weak D call: TRBD1 (5 bases). Germline CDR1 is MNHEY and CDR2 is SVGEGT. The ends were cut back, 5 bases at V and 9 bases at J, with 20 bases in the middle. This CDR3 region has 15 residues. Here the CDR3 DNA reads TGTGCCAGCAGTACCGGGACTTTCCCCTCGTGGCCCCAGCATTTT. Protein: CASSTGTFPSWPQHF.

This clonotype was counted many times. The rearrangement joins TRBV11-2 to TRBJ2-3, with unresolved D. Trimming took 6 bases from V and 0 from J, leaving 13 bases between them. This CDR3 is 15 amino acids long. Germline CDR1 is SGHAT and CDR2 is FQNNGV. The CDR3 loop is CASSPLGKSTDTQYF. The DNA for the CDR3 is TGTGCCAGCAGTCCCCTGGGGAAGAGCACAGATACGCAGTATTTT.

This clonotype was recorded at least ten times. V is TRBV4-1 and J is TRBJ1-5, with 11 bases lining up with TRBD1. Trimming took 0 bases from V and 2 from J; bases not matched to a gene: 9. The CDR3 has 19 residues. Germline CDR1 and CDR2: MGHRA and YSYEKL. For the CDR3, the DNA is TGCGCCAGCAGCCAAGATGGGACAGGGGGTTTTAGTGGCAATCAGCCCCAGCATTTT. It specifies CASSQDGTGGFSGNQPQHF.

This clonotype was seen at least ten times. Here the CDR3 reads CASNRGSADTQYF. The CDR3 bases are TGTGCCAGCAATAGGGGGAGCGCAGATACGCAGTATTTT. The rearrangement uses TRBV28 and TRBJ2-3; a weak D match, TRBD1 (6 bases). V was clipped by 7 bases and J by 4 bases, with 12 bases between them. Germline loops: CDR1 MDHEN, CDR2 SYDVKM. This CDR3 contains 13 residues.

This sequence joins TRBV6-1 and TRBJ2-7; D may be TRBD1 (6 bases). CDR1 and CDR2 (germline): MNHNS, SASEGT. V was pared by 4 bases and J by 5 bases, with 18 bases between. This CDR3 is built from 15 residues. The CDR3 here is CASSALQGVWNEQYF. The DNA of the CDR3 is TGTGCCAGCAGTGCCCTACAGGGTGTTTGGAACGAGCAGTACTTC.

This clonotype was found many times. The CDR3 reads CASSPMFRFRTYNEQFF. The CDR3 DNA reads TGTGCCAGCAGCCCCATGTTTAGGTTCCGGACCTACAATGAGCAGTTCTTC. V usage is TRBV7-2 and J usage is TRBJ2-1; D remains ambiguous. Trimming pared 5 bases from V and 2 bases from J, leaving 19 bases between. CDR1 is SGHTA and CDR2 is FQGNSA in the germline V gene. CDR3 length equals 17 residues.

In its sample, this clonotype was seen many times. The rearrangement joins TRBV7-2 to TRBJ1-6, with D tentatively TRBD1 (5 bases). Germline-derived CDR1 and CDR2 are SGHTA and FQGNSA. V dropped 5 bases and J dropped 5 bases, with 10 bases sitting between them. This CDR3 is 14 amino acids long. In DNA, the CDR3 is TGTGCCAGCAGCCCGGGACGGAATAATTCACCCCTCCACTTT. This encodes CASSPGRNNSPLHF.

The chain uses TRBV28 and TRBJ2-7; 9 bases agree with TRBD2. There are 20 residues in the CDR3. Germline trimming cut 6 bases from V and 2 bases from J; bases unmatched to any gene: 23. Germline CDR1 is MDHEN and CDR2 is SYDVKM. CDR3 amino acids: CASSPLIDVGWSGRTYEQYF. The CDR3 region has the DNA TGTGCCAGCAGCCCCCTTATAGATGTAGGTTGGAGCGGGAGGACCTACGAGCAGTACTTC.

In this sample, this clonotype turned up many times. The chain combines TRBV18 with TRBJ2-3; D is undetermined. This CDR3 contains 13 residues. V lost 3 bases and J lost 4, with 8 bases in between. Germline V lookup: CDR1 KGHSH, CDR2 LQKENI. The CDR3 DNA follows: TGTGCCAGCTCACCGGGTGAACCAGATACGCAGTATTTT. This sequence encodes CASSPGEPDTQYF.

This clonotype was counted only a few times. The chain links TRBV5-4 to TRBJ2-3, with 13 positions matching TRBD2. Germline V lookup: CDR1 SGHNT, CDR2 YYREEE (reference sequence). Trimming removed 4 bases from V and 4 bases from J; junction bases left unmatched: 9. CDR3 length: 17 amino acids. This chain's CDR3 is CASSIGLAGERPDTQYF. For the CDR3, the DNA is TGTGCCAGCAGCATCGGACTAGCGGGGGAACGACCAGATACGCAGTATTTT.

The rearrangement links TRBV12-3 or TRBV12-4 to TRBJ2-7; D perhaps matches TRBD2 (5 bases). V lost 5 bases and J 9 bases, leaving 20 bases between the germline ends. The CDR3 spans 14 residues. CDR3 DNA: TGTGCCAGCAGTCCCCTCGAGGGCCTCCTCGGGCAGTACTTC. Residues: CASSPLEGLLGQYF.

This clonotype was picked up many times. The J gene is TRBJ2-3, the V gene TRBV20-1; D could derive from TRBD1 or TRBD2 (6 bases each). Germline CDR1 is DFQATT and CDR2 is SNEGSKA (reference sequence). V was pared by 0 bases and J by 6 bases, with 13 bases between. This CDR3 has 14 amino acids. CDR3 loop: CSARDLRGRDTQYF. CDR3 coding DNA: TGCAGTGCTAGAGATTTAAGGGGGAGGGATACGCAGTATTTT.

This clonotype was seen many times. The rearrangement joins TRBV11-2 to TRBJ2-1, with 9 nucleotides matching TRBD2. V lost 4 bases, J lost 4 bases, and 11 bases stayed unmatched. The germline gives CDR1 SGHAT, CDR2 FQNNGV. The CDR3 contains 17 residues. In DNA, the CDR3 is TGTGCCAGCAGCTCCCGGAGGCGGGAGGGACGGTACAATGAGCAGTTCTTC. Its protein product is CASSSRRREGRYNEQFF.

This clonotype was counted at least ten times. At one of its ends the junction is not consistent with the germline gene, which may arise from a read error. V and J are TRBV7-7 and TRBJ2-7; D might be TRBD2 (5 bases). Germline V gene lookup returns CDR1 SSHAT and CDR2 FNYEAQ (reference sequence). The CDR3 spans 13 residues. DNA of the CDR3: TGTGCTAGCAGCTTCGCGGGTTCCTACGAGCAGTACTTC. It specifies CASSFAGSYEQYF. The full variable domain, rest sourced from reference TRBV7-7 and TRBJ2-7, is GAGVSQSPRYKVTKRGQDVTLRCDPISSHATLYWYQQALGQGPEFLTYFNYEAQPDKSGLPSDRFSAERPEGSISTLTIQRTEQRDSAMYRCASSFAGSYEQYFGPGTRLTVT.

This clonotype was observed at least ten times. The chain combines TRBV7-8 with TRBJ2-5; D may be TRBD2 (6 bases). V was shortened by 0 bases and J by 5 bases, with 16 bases between the two germline ends. In germline, CDR1 is SGHVS, CDR2 FQNEAQ. The CDR3 loop spans 16 amino acids. CDR3 DNA sequence: TGTGCCAGCAGCTTAGCGCGATATAGCCGGGGGGAGACCCAGTACTTC. Translated: CASSLARYSRGETQYF.

This clonotype has only a few counts. This rearrangement joins TRBV9 to TRBJ2-2; 14 nucleotides line up with TRBD2. Trimming removed 4 bases from V and 7 bases from J; junction bases left unmatched: 6. The CDR3 contains 16 residues. Looked up from germline, CDR1 is SGDLS and CDR2 is YYNGEE. Here the CDR3 reads CASSLTSGGAGGELFF. The CDR3 DNA follows: TGTGCCAGCAGCTTGACTAGCGGGGGGGCCGGCGGGGAGCTGTTTTTT.

The chain has TRBV9 and TRBJ2-2; D may be TRBD2 (6 bases). The V end was cut by 3 bases, the J end by 3 bases, with 9 bases between. CDR1 is SGDLS and CDR2 is YYNGEE in the germline V gene. The CDR3 runs 14 residues. The CDR3 loop is CASSARLDTGELFF. The CDR3 DNA sequence: TGTGCCAGCAGCGCTCGACTAGACACCGGGGAGCTGTTTTTT.

This clonotype has just a few counts. The J gene is TRBJ2-4, the V gene TRBV20-1, with 8 bases matching TRBD1. The germline gives CDR1 DFQATT, CDR2 SNEGSKA (reference sequence). The CDR3 length is 14 residues. Trimming at V came to 5 bases and at J to 3 bases, leaving 6 bases not matched to a gene. The CDR3 loop is CSAFQGAGKNIQYF. CDR3 coding DNA: TGCAGTGCTTTCCAGGGGGCCGGCAAAAACATTCAGTACTTC.

This clonotype appeared many times. The rearrangement joins TRBV6-2 or TRBV6-3 to TRBJ2-1; 9 bases are a match to TRBD1. Germline V lookup: CDR1 MNHEY, CDR2 SVGEGT. The length of the CDR3 is 17 residues. After removal of 6 bases from V and 0 bases from J, the junction contained 9 bases not matched to a gene. CDR3 sequence: CASRRTGAYNSYNEQFF. Here the CDR3 DNA reads TGTGCCAGCAGGAGGACAGGGGCCTACAACTCCTACAATGAGCAGTTCTTC.

A single count supports this clonotype. V usage is TRBV24-1 and J usage is TRBJ2-1; D is ambiguous. Germline V gene sequence: CDR1 KGHDR, CDR2 SFDVKD. V was cut by 0 bases and J by 4 bases, with 12 bases left in between. There are 16 residues in the CDR3. CDR3: CATSDLGYGEYNEQFF. The CDR3 coding sequence is TGTGCCACCAGTGATTTGGGCTACGGAGAATACAATGAGCAGTTCTTC.

Concerning this clonotype itself: It may be a read error: a sequence one base away is much more abundant. This chain uses TRBV20-1 with TRBJ2-1; the match to TRBD2 covers 9 bases. The germline gives CDR1 DFQATT, CDR2 SNEGSKA (reference sequence). The CDR3 extends over 15 amino acids. The DNA of the CDR3 is TGCGGTGCGGGGGGGGGGGCGACCGTTTACAATGAGCAGTTCTTC. The encoded protein is CGAGGGATVYNEQFF.

In the case of this clonotype: The germline gene is not matched at one end of the junction; a read error may be the cause. This chain uses TRBV7-6 with TRBJ2-1, with 11 positions matching TRBD2. The CDR3 covers 14 residues. CDR1 and CDR2 from the germline V gene are SGHVS and FNYEAQ. The CDR3 region has the DNA TGTGCCAGCAGCCTAGCGGGAGGAGTCGATGAGCAGTTCTTC. Translating it yields CASSLAGGVDEQFF.

In its sample, this clonotype was seen many times. This sequence joins TRBV7-2 and TRBJ1-2; 7 bases are a match to TRBD1. Germline lookup yields CDR1 SGHTA and CDR2 FQGNSA. Losses at the gene ends were 1 base for V and 4 bases for J; bases not matched to a gene: 6. The CDR3 covers 15 residues. The CDR3 nucleotides are TGTGCCAGCAGCTTAGAGGGACAGAGTCTCTATGGCTACACCTTC. Amino acids: CASSLEGQSLYGYTF.